This T cell receptor (beta chain) was sequenced in a study of control samples from healthy donors and cancer patients (TCRdb year 2020). Receptor libraries were prepared by the immunoSEQ multiplex PCR assay. TCRdb took over this immuneACCESS table, retaining in-frame rearrangements with V and J assigned. Such tables are incomplete; in checked studies, under half of the missing clones stem from an unresolved V gene, and the remainder is unexplained. This sample comprises almost 90,000 clones, 70% to 90% of them detected only once. The biggest ten clones account for around 2.1% of the sample. The germline V gene provides CDR1 SGHTA and CDR2 FQGNSA. Spanning cysteine to phenylalanine, the CDR3 consists of 15 amino acids. The DNA shown is the 45-base CDR3, in frame from base 1. V lost 1 base and J lost 2 bases, and the count of bases not matched to a germline gene is 2. About this clone: Its antigen has not been determined. It has no much larger one-base neighbor in the sample; base qualities were not kept. Other DNA sequences from this sample encode an identical CDR3 as well.

The sequence links TRBV7-2 to TRBJ2-7; the junction holds 10 bases that match TRBD1. The sequence was obtained from a middle-aged woman in good health. Input material: blood. DNA sequence: TGTGCCAGCAGCTTAGTCGGGACAGGGGCCTACGAGCAGTACTTC. Translated, it gives CASSLVGTGAYEQYF. Full variable domain (CDR3 extended with the reference TRBV7-2 and TRBJ2-7 proteins): GAGVSQSPSNKVTEKGKDVELRCDPISGHTALYWYRQSLGQGLEFLIYFQGNSAPDKSGLPSDRFSAERTGGSVSTLTIQRTQQEDSAVYLCASSLVGTGAYEQYFGPGTRLTVT.